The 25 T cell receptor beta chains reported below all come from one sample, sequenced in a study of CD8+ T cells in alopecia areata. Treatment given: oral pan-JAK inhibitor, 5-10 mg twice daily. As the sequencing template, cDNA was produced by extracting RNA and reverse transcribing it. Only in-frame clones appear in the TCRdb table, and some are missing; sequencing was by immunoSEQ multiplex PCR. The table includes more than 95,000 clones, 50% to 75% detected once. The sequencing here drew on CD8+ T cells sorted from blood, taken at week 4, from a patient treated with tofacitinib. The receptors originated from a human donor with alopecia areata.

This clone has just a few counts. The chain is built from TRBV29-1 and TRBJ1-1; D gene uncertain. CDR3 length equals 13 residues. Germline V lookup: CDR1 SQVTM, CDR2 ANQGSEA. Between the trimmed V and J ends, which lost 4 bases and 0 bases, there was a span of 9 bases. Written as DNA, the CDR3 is TGCAGCGTTGTCGAGGGAATGAACACTGAAGCTTTCTTT. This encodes CSVVEGMNTEAFF.

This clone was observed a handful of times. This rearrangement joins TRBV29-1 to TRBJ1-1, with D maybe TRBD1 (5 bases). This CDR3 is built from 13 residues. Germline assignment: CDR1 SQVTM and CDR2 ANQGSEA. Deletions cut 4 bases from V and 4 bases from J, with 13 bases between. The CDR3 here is CSVGQGFGTEAFF. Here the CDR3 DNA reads TGCAGCGTTGGGCAGGGATTTGGCACTGAAGCTTTCTTT.

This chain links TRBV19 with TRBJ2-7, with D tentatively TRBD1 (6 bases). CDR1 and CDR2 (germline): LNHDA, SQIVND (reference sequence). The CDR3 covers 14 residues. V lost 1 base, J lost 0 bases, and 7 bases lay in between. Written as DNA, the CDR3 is TGTGCCAGTAGTATAGCAGGGGTCTCCTACGAGCAGTACTTC. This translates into CASSIAGVSYEQYF.

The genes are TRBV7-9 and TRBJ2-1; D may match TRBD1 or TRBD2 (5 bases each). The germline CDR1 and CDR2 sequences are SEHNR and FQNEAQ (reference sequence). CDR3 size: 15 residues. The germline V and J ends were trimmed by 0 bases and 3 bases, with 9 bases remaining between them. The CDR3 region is CASSLAGVYYNEQFF. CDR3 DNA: TGTGCCAGCAGCTTAGCGGGGGTTTACTACAATGAGCAGTTCTTC.

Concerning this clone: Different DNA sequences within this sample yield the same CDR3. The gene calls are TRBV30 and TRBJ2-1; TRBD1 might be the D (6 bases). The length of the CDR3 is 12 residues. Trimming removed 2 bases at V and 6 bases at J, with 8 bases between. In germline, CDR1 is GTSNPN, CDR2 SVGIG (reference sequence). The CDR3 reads CAWSPQGNEQFF. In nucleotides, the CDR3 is TGTGCCTGGAGTCCACAGGGCAATGAGCAGTTCTTC.

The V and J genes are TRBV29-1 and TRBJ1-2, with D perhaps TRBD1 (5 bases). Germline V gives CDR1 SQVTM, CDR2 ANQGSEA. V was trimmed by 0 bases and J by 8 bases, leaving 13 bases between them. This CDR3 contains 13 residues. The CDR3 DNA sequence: TGCAGCGTTGAAGATGGGGGGGAAGCAGGCTACACCTTC. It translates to CSVEDGGEAGYTF.

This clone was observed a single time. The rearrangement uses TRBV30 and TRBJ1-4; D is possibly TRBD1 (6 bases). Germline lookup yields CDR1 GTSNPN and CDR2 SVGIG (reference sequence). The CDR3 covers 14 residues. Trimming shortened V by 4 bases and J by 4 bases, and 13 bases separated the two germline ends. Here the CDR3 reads CAWTPGVGNEKLFF. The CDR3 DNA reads TGTGCCTGGACCCCAGGGGTTGGTAATGAAAAACTGTTTTTT.

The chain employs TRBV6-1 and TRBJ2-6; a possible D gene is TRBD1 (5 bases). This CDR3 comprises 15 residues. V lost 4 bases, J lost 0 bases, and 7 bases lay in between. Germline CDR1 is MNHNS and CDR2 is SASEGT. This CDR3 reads CASSVDSSGANVLTF. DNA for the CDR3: TGTGCCAGCAGTGTCGACAGCTCTGGGGCCAACGTCCTGACTTTC.

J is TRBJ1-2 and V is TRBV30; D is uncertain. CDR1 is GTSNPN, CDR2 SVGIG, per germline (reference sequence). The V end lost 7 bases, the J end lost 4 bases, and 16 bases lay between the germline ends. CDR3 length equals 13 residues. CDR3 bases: TGTGCCTCCAAAAGGGAGGATAGCTATGGCTACACCTTC. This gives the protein CASKREDSYGYTF.

In DNA, the CDR3 is TGCGCCAGCAGCCAATTCAACGAGCAGTACTTC. Its protein product is CASSQFNEQYF. The V call is TRBV4-1, the J call TRBJ2-7; D uncertain. The CDR3 extends over 11 amino acids. From germline, CDR1 is MGHRA and CDR2 YSYEKL. V was pared by 2 bases and J by 5 bases, with 4 bases between.

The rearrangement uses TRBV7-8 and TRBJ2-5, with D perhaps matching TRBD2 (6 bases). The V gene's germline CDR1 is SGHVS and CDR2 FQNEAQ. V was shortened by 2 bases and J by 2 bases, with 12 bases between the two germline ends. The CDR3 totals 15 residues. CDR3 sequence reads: CASSLLAESQETQYF. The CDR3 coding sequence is TGTGCCAGCAGCTTATTAGCGGAATCGCAAGAGACCCAGTACTTC.

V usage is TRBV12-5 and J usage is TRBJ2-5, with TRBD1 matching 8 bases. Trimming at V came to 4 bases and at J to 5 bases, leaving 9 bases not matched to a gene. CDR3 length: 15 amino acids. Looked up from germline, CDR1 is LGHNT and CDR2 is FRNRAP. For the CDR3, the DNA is TGTGCTAGTGGTTCCTCCCTGACAGGGGATGAGACCCAGTACTTC. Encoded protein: CASGSSLTGDETQYF.

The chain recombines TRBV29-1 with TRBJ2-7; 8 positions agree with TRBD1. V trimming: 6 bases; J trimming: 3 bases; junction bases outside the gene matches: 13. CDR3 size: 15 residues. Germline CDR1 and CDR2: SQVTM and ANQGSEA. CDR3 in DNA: TGCAGCGTGATTTCCGGGACAGGCTTCAACTACGAGCAGTACTTC. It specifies CSVISGTGFNYEQYF.

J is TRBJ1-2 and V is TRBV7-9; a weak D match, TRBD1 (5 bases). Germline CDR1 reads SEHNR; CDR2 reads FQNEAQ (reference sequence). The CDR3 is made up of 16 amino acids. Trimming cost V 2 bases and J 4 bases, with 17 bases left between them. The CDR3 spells CASSLTGRELVYGYTF. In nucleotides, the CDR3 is TGTGCCAGCAGCTTAACGGGCAGGGAACTCGTCTATGGCTACACCTTC.

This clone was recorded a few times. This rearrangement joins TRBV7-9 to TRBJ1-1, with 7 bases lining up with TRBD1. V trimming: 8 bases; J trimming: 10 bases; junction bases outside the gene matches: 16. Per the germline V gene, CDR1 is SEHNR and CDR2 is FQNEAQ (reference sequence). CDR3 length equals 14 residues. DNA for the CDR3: TGTGCCAGCGACCAGAGGGGGCGCAGAGATGGAGCTTTCTTT. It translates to CASDQRGRRDGAFF.

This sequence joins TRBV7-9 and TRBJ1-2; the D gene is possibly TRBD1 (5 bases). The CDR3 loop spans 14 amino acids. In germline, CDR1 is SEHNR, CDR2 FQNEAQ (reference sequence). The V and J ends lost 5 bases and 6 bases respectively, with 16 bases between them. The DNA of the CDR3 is TGTGCCAGCAGCCCACCCCAGGGCGTCGATGGCTACACCTTC. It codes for CASSPPQGVDGYTF.

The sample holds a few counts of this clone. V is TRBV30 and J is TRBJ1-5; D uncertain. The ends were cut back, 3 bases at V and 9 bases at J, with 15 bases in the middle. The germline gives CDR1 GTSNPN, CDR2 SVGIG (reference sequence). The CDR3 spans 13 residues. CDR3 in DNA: TGTGCCTGGAGCGGAGACCAAGCCAGGCCCCAGCATTTT. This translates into CAWSGDQARPQHF. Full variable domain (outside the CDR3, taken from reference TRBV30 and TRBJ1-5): SQTIHQWPATLVQPVGSPLSLECTVEGTSNPNLYWYRQAAGRGLQLLFYSVGIGQISSEVPQNLSASRPQDRQFILSSKKLLLSDSGFYLCAWSGDQARPQHFGDGTRLSIL.

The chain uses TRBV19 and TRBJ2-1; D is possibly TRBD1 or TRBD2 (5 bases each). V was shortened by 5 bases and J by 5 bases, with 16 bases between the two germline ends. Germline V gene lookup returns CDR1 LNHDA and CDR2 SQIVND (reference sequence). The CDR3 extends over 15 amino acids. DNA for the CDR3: TGTGCCAGTAGTCCCGGGAAGGGGCACGACAATGAGCAGTTCTTC. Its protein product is CASSPGKGHDNEQFF.

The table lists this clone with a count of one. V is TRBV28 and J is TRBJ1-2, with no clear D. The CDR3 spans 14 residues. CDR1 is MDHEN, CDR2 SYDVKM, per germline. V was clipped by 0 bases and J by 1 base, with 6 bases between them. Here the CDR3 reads CASSLWQDNYGYTF. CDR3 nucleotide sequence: TGTGCCAGCAGTTTATGGCAGGATAACTATGGCTACACCTTC.

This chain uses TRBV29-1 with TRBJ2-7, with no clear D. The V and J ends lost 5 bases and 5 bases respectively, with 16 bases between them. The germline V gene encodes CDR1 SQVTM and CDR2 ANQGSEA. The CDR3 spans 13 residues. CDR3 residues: CSVRVLTRDEQYF. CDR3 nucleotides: TGCAGCGTTCGGGTCCTTACAAGAGACGAGCAGTACTTC.

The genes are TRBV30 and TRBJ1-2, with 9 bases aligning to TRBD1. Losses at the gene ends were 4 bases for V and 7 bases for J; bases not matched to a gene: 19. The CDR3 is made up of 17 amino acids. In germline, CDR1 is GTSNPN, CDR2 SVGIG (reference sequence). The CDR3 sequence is CAWTGRTGAPAESGYTF. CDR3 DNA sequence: TGTGCCTGGACTGGAAGGACAGGGGCTCCCGCGGAGTCTGGCTACACCTTC.

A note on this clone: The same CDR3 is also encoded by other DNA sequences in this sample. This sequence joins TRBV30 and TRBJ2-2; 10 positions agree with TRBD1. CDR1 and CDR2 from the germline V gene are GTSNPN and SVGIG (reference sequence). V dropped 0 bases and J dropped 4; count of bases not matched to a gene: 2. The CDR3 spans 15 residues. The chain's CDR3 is CAWSVGQGVTGELFF. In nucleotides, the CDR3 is TGTGCCTGGAGTGTAGGACAGGGGGTCACCGGGGAGCTGTTTTTT.

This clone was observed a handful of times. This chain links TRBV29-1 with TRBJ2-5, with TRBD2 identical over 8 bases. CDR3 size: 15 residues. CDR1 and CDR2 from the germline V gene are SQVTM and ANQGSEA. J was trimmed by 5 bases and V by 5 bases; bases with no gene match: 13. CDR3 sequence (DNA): TGCAGCGTTATCGAACTCGGCGGGGGGTTTGAGACCCAGTACTTC. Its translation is CSVIELGGGFETQYF.

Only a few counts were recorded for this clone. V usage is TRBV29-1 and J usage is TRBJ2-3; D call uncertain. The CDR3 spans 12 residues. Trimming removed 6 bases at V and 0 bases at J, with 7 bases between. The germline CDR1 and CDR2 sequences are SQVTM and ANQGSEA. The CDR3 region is CSVLSSTDTQYF. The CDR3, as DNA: TGCAGCGTCCTCTCTAGCACAGATACGCAGTATTTT.

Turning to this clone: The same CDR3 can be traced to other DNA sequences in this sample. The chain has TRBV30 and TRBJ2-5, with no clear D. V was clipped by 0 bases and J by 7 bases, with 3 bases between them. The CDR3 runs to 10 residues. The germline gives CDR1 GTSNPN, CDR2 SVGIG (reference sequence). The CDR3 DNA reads TGTGCCTGGAGTGTCGGGACCCAGTACTTC. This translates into CAWSVGTQYF.